The 4 T cell receptor beta chains reported below all come from one sample, sequenced in a study of response to subunit inactivated influenza vaccine. TCRdb recomputed calls from the RT-PCR reads with MiXCR, one row per CDR3 protein. The repertoire holds 700,000 to 900,000 distinct CDR3 sequences, approximately 22% seen once, with about 9.4% in the top ten. The sequencing here drew on PBMCs from blood, taken less than 6 days after vaccination. The receptors stem from a man in his forties or fifties who received an inactivated influenza vaccine.

The chain has TRBV7-9 and TRBJ2-1; D remains ambiguous. Germline V gene data show CDR1 as SEHNR and CDR2 as FQNEAQ (reference sequence). This CDR3 is 13 amino acids long. Trimming took off 5 bases at V and 5 bases at J, with 10 bases between the two ends. CDR3 sequence: CASSPQNNNEQFF. The DNA for the CDR3 is TGTGCCAGCAGCCCCCAGAACAACAATGAGCAGTTCTTC.

This sequence joins TRBV9 and TRBJ2-2; 7 nucleotides align to TRBD1. Germline CDR1 is SGDLS and CDR2 is YYNGEE. This CDR3 is 16 amino acids long. After removal of 3 bases from V and 4 bases from J, the junction contained 9 bases not matched to a gene. The CDR3 here is CASSAGTAKFTGELFF. The CDR3 region has the DNA TGTGCCAGCAGCGCCGGGACAGCTAAATTCACCGGGGAGCTGTTTTTT. The variable domain in full, completed from reference TRBV9 and TRBJ2-2, reads DSGVTQTPKHLITATGQRVTLRCSPRSGDLSVYWYQQSLDQGLQFLIQYYNGEERAKGNILERFSAQQFPDLHSELNLSSLELGDSALYFCASSAGTAKFTGELFFGEGSRLTVL.

This clonotype has more than one count but fewer than ten. The gene calls are TRBV7-9 and TRBJ1-6; D perhaps matches TRBD1 (6 bases). V gave up 3 bases and J gave up 9 bases, with 12 bases separating them. Germline V gene sequence: CDR1 SEHNR, CDR2 FQNEAQ (reference sequence). The CDR3 consists of 14 residues. The CDR3 DNA is TGTGCCAGCAGCTTTGGGACAACAGGTTCACCCCTCCACTTT. The encoded protein is CASSFGTTGSPLHF.

This chain connects TRBV4-2 to TRBJ2-7, with 9 bases lining up with TRBD2. The CDR3 length is 16 residues. Germline CDR1 reads LGHNA; CDR2 reads YNFKEQ. Trimming at V came to 3 bases and at J to 2 bases, leaving 8 bases not matched to a gene. CDR3 loop: CASSHLPTSGTYEQYF. The DNA of the CDR3 is TGTGCCAGCAGCCATCTGCCGACTAGCGGAACCTACGAGCAGTACTTC.